The source of this T cell receptor beta chain is a study of T cell changes during pregnancy in multiple sclerosis. Sequencing used immunoSEQ multiplex PCR; TCRdb keeps in-frame clones, though not all of them. The sample consists of about 38,000 clones, about 90% of them appearing once. The CDR3 is 15 residues long. Germline assignment: CDR1 SEHNR and CDR2 FQNEAQ (reference sequence). V dropped 5 bases and J dropped 7; count of bases not matched to a gene: 11. This sequence originates from a female donor with multiple sclerosis, enrolled in a pregnancy study. This chain connects TRBV7-9 to TRBJ2-1, with 7 bases matching TRBD2. The sequenced sample was CD4+ T cells from peripheral blood mononuclear cells, obtained in the second trimester of pregnancy. The CDR3 region is CASSQGSGTTNEQFF. CDR3 nucleotide sequence: TGTGCCAGCAGCCAAGGGTCCGGGACTACTAATGAGCAGTTCTTC.